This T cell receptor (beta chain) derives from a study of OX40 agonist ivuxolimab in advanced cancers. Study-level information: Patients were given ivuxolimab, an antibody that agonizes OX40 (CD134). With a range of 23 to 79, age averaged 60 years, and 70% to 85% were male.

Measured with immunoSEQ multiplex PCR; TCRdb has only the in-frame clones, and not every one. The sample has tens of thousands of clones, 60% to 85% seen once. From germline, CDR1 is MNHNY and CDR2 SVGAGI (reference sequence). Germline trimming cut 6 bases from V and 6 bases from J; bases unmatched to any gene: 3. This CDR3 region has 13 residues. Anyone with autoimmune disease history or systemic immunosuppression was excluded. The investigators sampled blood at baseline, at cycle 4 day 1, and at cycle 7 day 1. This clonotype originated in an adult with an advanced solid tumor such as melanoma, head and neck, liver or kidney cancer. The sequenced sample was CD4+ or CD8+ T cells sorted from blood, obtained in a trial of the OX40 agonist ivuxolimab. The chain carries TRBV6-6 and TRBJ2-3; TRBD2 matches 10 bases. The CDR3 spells CASRLAGSDTQYF. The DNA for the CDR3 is TGTGCCAGCAGACTAGCGGGGAGCGATACGCAGTATTTT.